This TCR beta chain was recorded in a study of shared T cell receptors in the human thymus. Libraries were prepared by immunoSEQ multiplex PCR; TCRdb keeps only in-frame clonotypes and omits some of them. The profile shows hundreds of thousands of clones, 85% to 90% of them singletons. Germline V CDR1 and CDR2: SGHRS, YFSETQ. The CDR3 has 15 residues. J gave up 0 bases and V 3 bases, and 3 bases lay outside the gene matches. The data also belong to a second study, concerning human thymus T cells. This second report adds: Corrective cardiac surgery supplied the resected thymus tissue. Thymic and blood repertoires appeared to display a bias in their usage of V and J genes. Thymic repertoires from unrelated individuals overlapped highly, related research reported.

The chain couples TRBV5-1 to TRBJ2-3; 8 nucleotides line up with TRBD1. This receptor was taken from a boy younger than two with a congenital heart defect. What was sequenced was thymocytes. The DNA for the CDR3 is TGCGCCAGCAGCTCACAGGGGGGTAGCACAGATACGCAGTATTTT. Translation: CASSSQGGSTDTQYF.